This is a list of T cell receptor beta chains from one sample in a study of cytomegalovirus exposure and HLA in healthy donors. Produced via immunoSEQ multiplex PCR; TCRdb's table is partial and in-frame only. The sample consists of some 140,000 clones, 84% of them appearing once. Sequenced material: PBMCs. The receptors were sampled from a woman younger than 45 in good health and CMV-seronegative. Each CDR3 is given with its conserved first and last residue. A D gene is named only where the DNA matches it firmly. The size of a clone is reported for some rows only, either as once, few or many, or as a class for expanded clones.

size,length,V,J,D,DNA,CDR3
.,15,TRBV7-9,TRBJ2-7,.,TGTGCCAGCAGCCCCCCGCGCAGGGGACCCTACGAGCAGTACTTC,CASSPPRRGPYEQYF
once,15,TRBV28,TRBJ2-7,TRBD1,TGTGCCAGCAGCCCTGGGACAGTGGGGACCTACGAGCAGTACTTC,CASSPGTVGTYEQYF
.,18,TRBV4-2,TRBJ2-1,TRBD2,TGTGCCAGCAGCCGCGCTTCGTCTAGCGGGGGGGATTACAATGAGCAGTTCTTC,CASSRASSSGGDYNEQFF
.,13,TRBV9,TRBJ2-5,.,TGTGCCAGCAGCGTAGGTCAGCAAGAGACCCAGTACTTC,CASSVGQQETQYF
once,16,TRBV7-8,TRBJ2-5,TRBD1,TGTGCCAGCAGCTTAGGGACAGGCAGCCGAAGTGAGACCCAGTACTTC,CASSLGTGSRSETQYF
.,14,TRBV19,TRBJ2-7,TRBD1,TGTGCCAGTAGTATTGGACAGGGTGGTGGGGAGCAGTACTTC,CASSIGQGGGEQYF
.,14,TRBV2,TRBJ1-6,.,TGTGCCAGCAAACCGGACAGAGGTAATTCACCCCTCCACTTT,CASKPDRGNSPLHF
.,13,TRBV28,TRBJ2-1,TRBD2,TGTGCCAGCAGTTTATACAGCGGGGGGGGGCAGTTCTTC,CASSLYSGGGQFF
few,15,TRBV9,TRBJ1-2,.,TGTGCCAGCAGCGTGGGGGGGGAGTTAGTTAATGGCTACACCTTC,CASSVGGELVNGYTF
.,14,TRBV6-1,TRBJ1-4,.,TGTGCCAGCAGCCGGACAGCCCGTAATGAAAAACTGTTTTTT,CASSRTARNEKLFF
.,14,TRBV19,TRBJ2-5,.,TGTGCCAGTAGTATCCAAGGGGGGGAAGAGACCCAGTACTTC,CASSIQGGEETQYF
.,16,TRBV5-1,TRBJ1-2,.,TGCGCCAGCAGCTTGGTAACTGGCACAGGAGGGTATGGCTACACCTTC,CASSLVTGTGGYGYTF
once,13,TRBV7-3,TRBJ2-5,.,TGTGCCAGCAGCTTAATACGGGAGGAGACCCAGTACTTC,CASSLIREETQYF
.,12,TRBV10-2,TRBJ1-2,.,TGCGCCAGCCGGGGAGATAACTATGGCTACACCTTC,CASRGDNYGYTF
.,16,TRBV28,TRBJ2-5,.,TGTGCCAGCAGTTTAAACCGAGGAGGGGTTCAGGAGACCCAGTACTTC,CASSLNRGGVQETQYF
few,13,TRBV2,TRBJ2-1,.,TGTGCCAGCAGTGGGGGGCGGGGGACTGAGCAGTTCTTC,CASSGGRGTEQFF
.,17,TRBV4-1,TRBJ2-3,TRBD2,TGCGCCAGCAGCCTAAGACTAGCGGGGCCCATAACAGATACGCAGTATTTT,CASSLRLAGPITDTQYF
once,14,TRBV28,TRBJ1-4,TRBD1,TGTGCCAGCAGTCCCACGGACAGGGGGGAAAAACTGTTTTTT,CASSPTDRGEKLFF
.,10,TRBV20-1,TRBJ2-7,.,TGCAGTGCTAGTCTATACGAGCAGTACTTC,CSASLYEQYF
.,14,TRBV18,TRBJ1-1,TRBD1,TGTGCCAGCTCACTACAGGGGCAAGGCACTGAAGCTTTCTTT,CASSLQGQGTEAFF
.,15,TRBV19,TRBJ1-5,.,TGTGCCAGTAGCCCCTCAGCCCGGGGCAATCAGCCCCAGCATTTT,CASSPSARGNQPQHF
.,13,TRBV7-7,TRBJ2-3,TRBD1,TGTGCTAGCAGCTTACAGGGGCTGGATACGCAGTATTTT,CASSLQGLDTQYF